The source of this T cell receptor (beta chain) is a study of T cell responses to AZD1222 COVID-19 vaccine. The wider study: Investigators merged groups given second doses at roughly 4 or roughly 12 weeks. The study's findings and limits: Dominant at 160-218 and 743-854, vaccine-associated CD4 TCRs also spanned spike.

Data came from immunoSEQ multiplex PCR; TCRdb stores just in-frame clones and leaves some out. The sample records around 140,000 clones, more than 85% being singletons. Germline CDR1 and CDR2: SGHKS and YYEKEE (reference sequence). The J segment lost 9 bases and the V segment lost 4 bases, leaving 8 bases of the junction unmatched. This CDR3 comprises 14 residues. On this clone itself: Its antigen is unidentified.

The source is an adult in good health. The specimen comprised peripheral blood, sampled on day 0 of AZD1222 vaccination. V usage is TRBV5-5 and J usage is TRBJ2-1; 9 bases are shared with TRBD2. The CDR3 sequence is CASSDLSGRPEQFF. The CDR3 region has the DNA TGTGCCAGCAGCGACCTTAGCGGGAGACCTGAGCAGTTCTTC.